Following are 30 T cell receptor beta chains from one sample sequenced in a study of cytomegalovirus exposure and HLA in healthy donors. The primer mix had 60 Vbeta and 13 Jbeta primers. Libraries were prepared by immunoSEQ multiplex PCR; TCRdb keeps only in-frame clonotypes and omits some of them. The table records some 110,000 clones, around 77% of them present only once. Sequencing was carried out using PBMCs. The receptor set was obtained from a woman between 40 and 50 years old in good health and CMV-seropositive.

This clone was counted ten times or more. The CDR3 sequence: CASTSGTYNTGELFF. CDR3 bases: TGTGCCAGTACCTCCGGGACATATAACACCGGGGAGCTGTTTTTT. The V and J genes are TRBV4-2 and TRBJ2-2; a weak D match, TRBD1 (6 bases). With 9 bases removed from V and 2 bases from J, the gap between germline ends came to 16 bases. Germline-derived CDR1 and CDR2 are LGHNA and YNFKEQ. The CDR3 is 15 amino acids.

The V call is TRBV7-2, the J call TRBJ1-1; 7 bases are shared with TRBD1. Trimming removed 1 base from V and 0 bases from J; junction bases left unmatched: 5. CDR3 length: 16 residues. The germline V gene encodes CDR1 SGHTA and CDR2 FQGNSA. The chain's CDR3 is CASSLEQGFMNTEAFF. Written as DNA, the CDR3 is TGTGCCAGCAGCTTAGAACAGGGGTTTATGAACACTGAAGCTTTCTTT.

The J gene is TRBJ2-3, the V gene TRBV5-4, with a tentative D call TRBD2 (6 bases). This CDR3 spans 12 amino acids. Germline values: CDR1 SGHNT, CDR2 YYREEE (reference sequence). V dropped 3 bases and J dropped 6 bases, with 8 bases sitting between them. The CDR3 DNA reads TGTGCCAGCAGCTCGACTAGTGATACGCAGTATTTT. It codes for CASSSTSDTQYF.

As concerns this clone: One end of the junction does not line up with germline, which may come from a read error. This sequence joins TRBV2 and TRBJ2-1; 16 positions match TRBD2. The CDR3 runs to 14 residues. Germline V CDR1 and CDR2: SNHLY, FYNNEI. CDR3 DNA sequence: TGTGCCAGCAGAGCCGGGACTAGCGGGGGGGGCCACCTCTTC. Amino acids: CASRAGTSGGGHLF.

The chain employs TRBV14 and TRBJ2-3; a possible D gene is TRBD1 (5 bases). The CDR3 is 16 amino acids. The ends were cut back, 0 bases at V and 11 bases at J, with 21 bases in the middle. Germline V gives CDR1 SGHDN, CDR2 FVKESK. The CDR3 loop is CASSQESLGVAIGQYF. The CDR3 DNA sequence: TGTGCCAGCAGCCAAGAGAGTCTAGGGGTCGCCATCGGGCAGTATTTT.

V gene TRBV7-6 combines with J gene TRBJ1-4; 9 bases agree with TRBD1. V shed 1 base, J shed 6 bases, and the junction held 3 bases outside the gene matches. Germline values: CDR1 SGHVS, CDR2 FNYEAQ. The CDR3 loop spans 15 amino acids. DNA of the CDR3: TGTGCCAGCAGCTTAGGGGGACAGGGAGATGAAAAACTGTTTTTT. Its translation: CASSLGGQGDEKLFF. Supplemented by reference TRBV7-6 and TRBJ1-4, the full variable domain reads GAGVSQSPRYKVTKRGQDVALRCDPISGHVSLYWYRQALGQGPEFLTYFNYEAQQDKSGLPNDRFSAERPEGSISTLTIQRTEQRDSAMYRCASSLGGQGDEKLFFGSGTQLSVL.

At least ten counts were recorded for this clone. The CDR3 region is CASSGTGTANYGYTF. The CDR3, as DNA: TGCGCCAGCAGTGGAACAGGGACAGCTAACTATGGCTACACCTTC. This chain links TRBV10-2 with TRBJ1-2; 7 bases fit TRBD1. In germline, CDR1 is WSHSY, CDR2 SAAADI. This CDR3 is 15 amino acids long. J gave up 0 bases and V 4 bases, and 5 bases lay outside the gene matches.

In DNA, the CDR3 is TGCAGCGTTGATCTTAGCGGGAGGGACGGATACGAGCAGTACTTC. Translation gives CSVDLSGRDGYEQYF. The V call is TRBV29-1, the J call TRBJ2-7, with 11 bases matching TRBD2. The CDR3 loop spans 15 amino acids. Germline CDR1 SQVTM, CDR2 ANQGSEA. J was trimmed by 4 bases and V by 3 bases; bases with no gene match: 8.

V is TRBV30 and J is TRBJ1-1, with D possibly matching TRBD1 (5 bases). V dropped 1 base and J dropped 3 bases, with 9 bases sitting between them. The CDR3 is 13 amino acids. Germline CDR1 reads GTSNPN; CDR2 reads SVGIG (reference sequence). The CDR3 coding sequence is TGTGCCTGGAGTGACAGGCAGGACACTGAAGCTTTCTTT. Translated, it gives CAWSDRQDTEAFF. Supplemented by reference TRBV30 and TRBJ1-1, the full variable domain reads SQTIHQWPATLVQPVGSPLSLECTVEGTSNPNLYWYRQAAGRGLQLLFYSVGIGQISSEVPQNLSASRPQDRQFILSSKKLLLSDSGFYLCAWSDRQDTEAFFGQGTRLTVV.

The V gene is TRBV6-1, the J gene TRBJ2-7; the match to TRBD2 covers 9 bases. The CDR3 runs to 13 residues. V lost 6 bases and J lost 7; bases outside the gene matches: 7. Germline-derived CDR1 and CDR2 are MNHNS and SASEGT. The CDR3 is CASRTSGGGEQYF. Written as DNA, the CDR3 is TGTGCCAGCAGGACTAGCGGTGGCGGAGAGCAGTACTTC.

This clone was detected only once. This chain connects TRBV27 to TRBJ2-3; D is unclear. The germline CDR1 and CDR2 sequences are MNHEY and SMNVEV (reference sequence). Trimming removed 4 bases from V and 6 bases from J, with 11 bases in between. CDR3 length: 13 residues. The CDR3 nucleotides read TGTGCCAGCAGTTACACCCCAGCGGATACGCAGTATTTT. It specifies CASSYTPADTQYF.

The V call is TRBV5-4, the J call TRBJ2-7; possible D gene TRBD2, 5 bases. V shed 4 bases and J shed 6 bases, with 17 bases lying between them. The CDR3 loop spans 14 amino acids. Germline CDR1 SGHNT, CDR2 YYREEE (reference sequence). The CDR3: CASSPDPARGEQYF. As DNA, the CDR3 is TGTGCCAGCAGCCCGGACCCCGCCCGGGGCGAGCAGTACTTC.

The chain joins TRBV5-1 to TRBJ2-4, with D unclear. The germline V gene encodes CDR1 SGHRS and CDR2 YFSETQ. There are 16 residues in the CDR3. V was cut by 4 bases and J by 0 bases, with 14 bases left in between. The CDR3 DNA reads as TGCGCCAGCAGCGACACAGCTATACTAGCCAAAAACATTCAGTACTTC. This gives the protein CASSDTAILAKNIQYF.

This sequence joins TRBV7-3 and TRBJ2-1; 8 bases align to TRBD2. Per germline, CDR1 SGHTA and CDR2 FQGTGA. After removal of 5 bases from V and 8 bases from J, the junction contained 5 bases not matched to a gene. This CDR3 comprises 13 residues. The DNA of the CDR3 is TGTGCCAGCAGCCCGGGACTAGAGGATGAGCAGTTCTTC. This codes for CASSPGLEDEQFF.

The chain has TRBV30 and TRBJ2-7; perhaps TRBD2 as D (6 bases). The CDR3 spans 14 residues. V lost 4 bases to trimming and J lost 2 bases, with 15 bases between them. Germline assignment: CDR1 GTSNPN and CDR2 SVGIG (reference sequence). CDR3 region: CAWKPGLQTYEQYF. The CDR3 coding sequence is TGTGCCTGGAAGCCGGGACTCCAAACCTACGAGCAGTACTTC.

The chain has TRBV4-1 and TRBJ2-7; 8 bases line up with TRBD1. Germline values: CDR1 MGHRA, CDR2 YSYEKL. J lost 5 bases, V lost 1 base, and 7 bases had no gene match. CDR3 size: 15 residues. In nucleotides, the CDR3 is TGCGCCAGCAGCCAAGTTGGCAGGGGGCGACACGAGCAGTACTTC. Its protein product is CASSQVGRGRHEQYF.

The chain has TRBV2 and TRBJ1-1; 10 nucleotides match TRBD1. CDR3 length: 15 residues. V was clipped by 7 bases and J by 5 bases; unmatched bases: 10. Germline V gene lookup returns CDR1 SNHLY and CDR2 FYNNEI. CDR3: CASTRDRGGRTEAFF. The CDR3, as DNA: TGTGCCAGCACCCGGGACAGGGGAGGACGGACTGAAGCTTTCTTT.

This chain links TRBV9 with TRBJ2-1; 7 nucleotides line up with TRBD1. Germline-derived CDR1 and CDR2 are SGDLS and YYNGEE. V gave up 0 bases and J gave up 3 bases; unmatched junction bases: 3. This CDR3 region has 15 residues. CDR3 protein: CASSVGQGYYNEQFF. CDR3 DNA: TGTGCCAGCAGCGTAGGACAGGGATACTACAATGAGCAGTTCTTC.

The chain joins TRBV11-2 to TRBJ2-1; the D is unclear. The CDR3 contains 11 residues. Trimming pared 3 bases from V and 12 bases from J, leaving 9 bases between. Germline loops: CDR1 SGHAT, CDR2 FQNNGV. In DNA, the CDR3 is TGTGCCAGCAGCTTCCAGGTGTGGCAGTTCTTC. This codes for CASSFQVWQFF.

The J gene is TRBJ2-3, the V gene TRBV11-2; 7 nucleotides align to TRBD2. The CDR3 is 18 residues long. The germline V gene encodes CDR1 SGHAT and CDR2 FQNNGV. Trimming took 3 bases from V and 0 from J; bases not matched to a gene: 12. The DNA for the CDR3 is TGTGCCAGCAGCTTCCTGGGAGGGAGTTGGTATAGCACAGATACGCAGTATTTT. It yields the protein CASSFLGGSWYSTDTQYF.

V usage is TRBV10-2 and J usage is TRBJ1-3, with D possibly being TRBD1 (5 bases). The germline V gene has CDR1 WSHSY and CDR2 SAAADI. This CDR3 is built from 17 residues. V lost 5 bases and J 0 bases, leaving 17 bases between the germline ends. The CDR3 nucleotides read TGCGCCAGCAGTCAACCTCGGGACTTTGGCTCTGGAAACACCATATATTTT. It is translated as CASSQPRDFGSGNTIYF.

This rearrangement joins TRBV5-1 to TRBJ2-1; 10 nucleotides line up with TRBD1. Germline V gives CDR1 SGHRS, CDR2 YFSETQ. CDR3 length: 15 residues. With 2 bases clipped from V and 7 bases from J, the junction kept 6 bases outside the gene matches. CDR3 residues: CASSLDRGPINEQFF. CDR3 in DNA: TGCGCCAGCAGCTTAGACAGGGGGCCTATTAATGAGCAGTTCTTC.

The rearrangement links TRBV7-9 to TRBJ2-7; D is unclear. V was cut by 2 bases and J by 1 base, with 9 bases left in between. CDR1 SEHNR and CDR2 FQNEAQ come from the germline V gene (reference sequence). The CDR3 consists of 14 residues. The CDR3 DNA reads TGTGCCAGCAGCTTAAGTGCCAGTTCCTACGAGCAGTACTTC. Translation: CASSLSASSYEQYF.

Here the CDR3 DNA reads TGTGCCAGTAGCACGGACAGGACAGGGAGCAATCAGCCCCAGCATTTT. Amino acids: CASSTDRTGSNQPQHF. This chain uses TRBV19 with TRBJ1-5; 8 nucleotides match TRBD1. CDR1 and CDR2 (germline): LNHDA, SQIVND (reference sequence). This CDR3 comprises 16 residues. V lost 6 bases and J lost 1; bases outside the gene matches: 8.

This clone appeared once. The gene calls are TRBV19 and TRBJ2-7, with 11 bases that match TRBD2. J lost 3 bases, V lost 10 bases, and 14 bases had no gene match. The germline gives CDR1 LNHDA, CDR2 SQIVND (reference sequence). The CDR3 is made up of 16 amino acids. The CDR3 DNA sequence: TGTGCCACCAGTACACCTGGGACTAGCGGAGGCTACGAGCAGTACTTC. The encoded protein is CATSTPGTSGGYEQYF.

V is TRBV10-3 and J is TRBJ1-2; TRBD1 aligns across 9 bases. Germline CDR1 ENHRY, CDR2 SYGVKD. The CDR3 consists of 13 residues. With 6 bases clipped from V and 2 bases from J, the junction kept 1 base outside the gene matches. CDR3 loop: CAISGQGNYGYTF. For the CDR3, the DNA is TGTGCCATCAGCGGACAGGGGAACTATGGCTACACCTTC.

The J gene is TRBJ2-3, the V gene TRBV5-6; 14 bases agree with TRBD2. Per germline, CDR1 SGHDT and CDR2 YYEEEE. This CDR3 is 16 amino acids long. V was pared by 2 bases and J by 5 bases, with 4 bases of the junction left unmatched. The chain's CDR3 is CASSFRLAGGGDTQYF. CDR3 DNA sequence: TGTGCCAGCAGCTTTAGACTAGCGGGAGGGGGAGATACGCAGTATTTT.

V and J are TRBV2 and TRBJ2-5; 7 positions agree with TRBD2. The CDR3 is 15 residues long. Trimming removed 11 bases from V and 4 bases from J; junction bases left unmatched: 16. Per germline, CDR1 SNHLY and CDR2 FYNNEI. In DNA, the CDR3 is TGTGCCTCAGCACAAGCGGGGAACCTTGTAGAGACCCAGTACTTC. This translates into CASAQAGNLVETQYF.

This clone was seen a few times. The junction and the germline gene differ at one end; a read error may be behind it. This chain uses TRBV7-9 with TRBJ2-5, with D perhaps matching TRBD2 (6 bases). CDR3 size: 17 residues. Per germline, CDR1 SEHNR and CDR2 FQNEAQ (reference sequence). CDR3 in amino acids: CSSSLLSGIGGVETQYF. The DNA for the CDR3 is TGTTCCAGCAGCTTATTATCGGGTATCGGGGGAGTAGAGACCCAGTACTTC.

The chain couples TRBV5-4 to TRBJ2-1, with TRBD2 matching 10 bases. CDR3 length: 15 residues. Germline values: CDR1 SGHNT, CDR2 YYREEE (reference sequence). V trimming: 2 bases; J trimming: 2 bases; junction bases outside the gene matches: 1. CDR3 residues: CASSLAGGTYNEQFF. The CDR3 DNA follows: TGTGCCAGCAGCTTAGCGGGAGGGACCTACAATGAGCAGTTCTTC.